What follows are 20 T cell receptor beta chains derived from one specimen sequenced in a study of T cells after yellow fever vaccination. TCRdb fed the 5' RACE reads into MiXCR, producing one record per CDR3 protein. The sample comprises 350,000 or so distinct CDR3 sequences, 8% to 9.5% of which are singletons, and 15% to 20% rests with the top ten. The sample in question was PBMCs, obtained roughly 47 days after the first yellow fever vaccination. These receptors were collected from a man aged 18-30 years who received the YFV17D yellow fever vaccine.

Here the CDR3 reads CASSQEPRAETQYF. In DNA form, the CDR3 reads TGCGCCAGCAGCCAAGAACCCAGGGCAGAGACCCAGTACTTC. This chain uses TRBV4-1 with TRBJ2-5, with D possibly being TRBD1 (5 bases). The length of the CDR3 is 14 residues. Germline CDR1 is MGHRA and CDR2 is YSYEKL. Trimming took 0 bases from V and 4 from J, leaving 9 bases between them.

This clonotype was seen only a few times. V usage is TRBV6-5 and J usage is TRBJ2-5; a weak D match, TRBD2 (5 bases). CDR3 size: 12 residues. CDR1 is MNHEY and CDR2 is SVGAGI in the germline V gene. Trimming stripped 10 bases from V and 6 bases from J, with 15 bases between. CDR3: CATRWGAQTQYF. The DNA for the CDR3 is TGTGCCACCCGCTGGGGAGCACAGACCCAGTACTTC.

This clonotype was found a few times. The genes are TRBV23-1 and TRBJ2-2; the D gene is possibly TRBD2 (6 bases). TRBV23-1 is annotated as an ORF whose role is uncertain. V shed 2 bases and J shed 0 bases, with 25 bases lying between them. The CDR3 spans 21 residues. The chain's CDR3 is CASSQRGTIPGPLPNTGELFF. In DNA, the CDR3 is TGCGCCAGCAGTCAACGGGGGACGATACCCGGACCCCTTCCGAACACCGGGGAGCTGTTTTTT.

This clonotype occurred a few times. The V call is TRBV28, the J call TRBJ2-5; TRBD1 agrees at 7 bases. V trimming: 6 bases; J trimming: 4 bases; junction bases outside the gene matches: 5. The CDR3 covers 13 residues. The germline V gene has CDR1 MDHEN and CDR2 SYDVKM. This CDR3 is CASRTTGAETQYF. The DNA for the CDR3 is TGTGCCAGCAGAACTACAGGGGCAGAGACCCAGTACTTC.

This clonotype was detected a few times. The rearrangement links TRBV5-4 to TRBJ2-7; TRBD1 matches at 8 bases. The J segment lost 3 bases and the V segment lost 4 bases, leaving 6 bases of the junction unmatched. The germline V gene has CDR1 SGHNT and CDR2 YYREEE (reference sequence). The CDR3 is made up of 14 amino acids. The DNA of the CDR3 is TGTGCCAGCAGCACTGGGGACAGGTACTACGAGCAGTACTTC. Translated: CASSTGDRYYEQYF.

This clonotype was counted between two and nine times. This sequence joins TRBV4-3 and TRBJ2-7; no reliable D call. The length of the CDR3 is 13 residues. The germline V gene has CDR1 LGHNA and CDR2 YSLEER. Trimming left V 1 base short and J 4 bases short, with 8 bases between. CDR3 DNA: TGCGCCAGCAGCCAAGTCCTCGGGTACGAGCAGTACTTC. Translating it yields CASSQVLGYEQYF.

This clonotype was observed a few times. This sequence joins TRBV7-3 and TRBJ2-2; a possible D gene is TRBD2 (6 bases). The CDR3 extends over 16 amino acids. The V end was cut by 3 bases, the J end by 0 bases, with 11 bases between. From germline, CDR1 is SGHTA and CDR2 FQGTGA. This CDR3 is CASSLEGLTNTGELFF. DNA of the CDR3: TGTGCCAGCAGCTTGGAAGGACTAACGAACACCGGGGAGCTGTTTTTT.

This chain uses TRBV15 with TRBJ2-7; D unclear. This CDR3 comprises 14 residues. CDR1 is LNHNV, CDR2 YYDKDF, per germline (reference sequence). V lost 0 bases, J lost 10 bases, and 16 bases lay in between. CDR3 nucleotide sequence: TGTGCCACCAGCAGAGATTTTGATGGTTCCGATCAGTACTTC. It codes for CATSRDFDGSDQYF.

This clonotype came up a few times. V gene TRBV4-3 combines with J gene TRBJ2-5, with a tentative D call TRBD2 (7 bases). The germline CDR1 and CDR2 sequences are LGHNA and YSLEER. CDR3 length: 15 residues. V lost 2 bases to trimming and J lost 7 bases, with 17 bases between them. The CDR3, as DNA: TGCGCCAGCAGCCAAACCGGGACACCGGGAGGGACCCAGTACTTC. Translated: CASSQTGTPGGTQYF.

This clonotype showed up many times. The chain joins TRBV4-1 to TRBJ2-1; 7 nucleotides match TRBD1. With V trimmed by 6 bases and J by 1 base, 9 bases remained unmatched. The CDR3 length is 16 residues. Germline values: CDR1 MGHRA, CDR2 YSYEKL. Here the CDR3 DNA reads TGCGCCAGCAGGCATACAGGGGTGAAGTCCTACAATGAGCAGTTCTTC. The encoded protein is CASRHTGVKSYNEQFF.

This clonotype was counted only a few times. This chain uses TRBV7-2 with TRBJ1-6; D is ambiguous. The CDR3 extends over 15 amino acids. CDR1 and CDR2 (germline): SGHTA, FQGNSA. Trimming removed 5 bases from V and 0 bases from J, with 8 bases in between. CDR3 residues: CASSIQSSYNSPLHF. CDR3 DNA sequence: TGTGCCAGCAGCATACAGAGCTCCTATAATTCACCCCTCCACTTT.

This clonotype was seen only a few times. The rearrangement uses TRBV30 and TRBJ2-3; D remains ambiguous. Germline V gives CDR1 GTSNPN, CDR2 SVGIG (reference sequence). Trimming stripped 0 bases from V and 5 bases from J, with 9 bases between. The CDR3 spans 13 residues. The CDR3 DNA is TGTGCCTGGAGTGTTGCTGGGATAGATACGCAGTATTTT. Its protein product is CAWSVAGIDTQYF.

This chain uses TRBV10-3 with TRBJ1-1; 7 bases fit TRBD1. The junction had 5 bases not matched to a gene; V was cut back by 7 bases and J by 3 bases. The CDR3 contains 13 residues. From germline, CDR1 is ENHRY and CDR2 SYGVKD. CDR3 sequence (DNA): TGTGCCATCACCAGACAGGGTCACACTGAAGCTTTCTTT. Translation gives CAITRQGHTEAFF.

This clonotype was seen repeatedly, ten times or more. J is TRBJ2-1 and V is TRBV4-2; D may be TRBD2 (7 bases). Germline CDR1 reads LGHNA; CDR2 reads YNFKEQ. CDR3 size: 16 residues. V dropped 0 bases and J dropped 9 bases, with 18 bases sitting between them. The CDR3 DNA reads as TGTGCCAGCAGCCAAGAAGGTCCGGGGGGCTTTACTGAGCAGTTCTTC. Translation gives CASSQEGPGGFTEQFF.

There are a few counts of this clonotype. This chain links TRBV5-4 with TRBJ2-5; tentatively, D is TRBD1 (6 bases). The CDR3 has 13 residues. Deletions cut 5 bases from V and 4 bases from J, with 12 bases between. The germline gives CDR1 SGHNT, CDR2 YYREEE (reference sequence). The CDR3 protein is CASRMVGGETQYF. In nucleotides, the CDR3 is TGTGCCAGCAGAATGGTAGGGGGAGAGACCCAGTACTTC.

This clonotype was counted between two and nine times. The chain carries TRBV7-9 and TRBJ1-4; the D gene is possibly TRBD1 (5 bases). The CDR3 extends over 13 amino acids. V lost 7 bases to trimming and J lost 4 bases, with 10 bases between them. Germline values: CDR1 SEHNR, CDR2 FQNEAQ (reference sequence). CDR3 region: CASTGRLNEKLFF. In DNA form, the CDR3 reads TGTGCCAGCACAGGGAGGCTTAATGAAAAACTGTTTTTT.

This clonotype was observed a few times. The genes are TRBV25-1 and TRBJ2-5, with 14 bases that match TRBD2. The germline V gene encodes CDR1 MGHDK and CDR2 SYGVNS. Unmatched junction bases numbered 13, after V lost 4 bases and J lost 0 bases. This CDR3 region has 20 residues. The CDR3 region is CASSATLGLAGETYQETQYF. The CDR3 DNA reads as TGTGCCAGCAGTGCCACTTTGGGACTAGCGGGGGAGACGTACCAAGAGACCCAGTACTTC.

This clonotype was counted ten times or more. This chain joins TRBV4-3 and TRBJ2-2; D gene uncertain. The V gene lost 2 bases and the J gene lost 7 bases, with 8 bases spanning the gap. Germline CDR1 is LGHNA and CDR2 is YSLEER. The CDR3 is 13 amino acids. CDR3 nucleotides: TGCGCCAGCAGCCAATCGTGGCTCGGGGAGCTGTTTTTT. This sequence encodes CASSQSWLGELFF.

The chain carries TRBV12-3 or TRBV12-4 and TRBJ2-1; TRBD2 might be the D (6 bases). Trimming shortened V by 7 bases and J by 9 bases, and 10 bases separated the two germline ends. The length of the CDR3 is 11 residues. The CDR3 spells CASTLGSEQFF. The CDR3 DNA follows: TGTGCCAGCACCCTCGGGAGTGAGCAGTTCTTC.

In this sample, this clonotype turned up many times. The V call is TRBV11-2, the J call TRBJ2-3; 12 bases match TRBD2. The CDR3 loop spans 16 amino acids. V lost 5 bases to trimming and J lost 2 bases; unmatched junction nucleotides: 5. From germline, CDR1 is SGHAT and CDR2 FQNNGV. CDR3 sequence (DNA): TGTGCCAGCAGCCTACTAGCGGGGGGTTCCACAGATACGCAGTATTTT. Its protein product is CASSLLAGGSTDTQYF.